The 7 T cell receptor beta chains below were found in one sample sequenced in a study of tissue T cells after allogeneic stem cell transplantation. Repertoires were generated with immunoSEQ multiplex PCR, while TCRdb's copy carries only in-frame clones and drops some. Of some 6,600 clones listed, 45% to 60% are singletons. Time point meaning: mouse harvest day 7 after allogeneic transplant. Mouse grafts combined 10^7 T-cell-depleted bone marrow cells with 10^6 splenic CD5+ T cells. Sequenced sample: lymph node tissue. These TCRs come from a female BALB/c mouse given C57BL/6 T cells with graft-versus-host disease after an allogeneic hematopoietic cell transplant.

As for this clone: Gene names and germline match the mouse. The read is 1 residue too short to cover the CDR3 end, so that end is filled in from the germline J gene. The rearrangement joins TRBV26 to TRBJ1-2, with D perhaps TRBD1 (6 bases). CDR3 size: 15 residues. Trimming removed 2 bases at V and 0 bases at J, with 10 bases between. From germline, CDR1 is KGHPV and CDR2 FQNQEV (reference sequence). CDR3 region: CASSLPGTTNSDYTF. Partial CDR3 DNA: TGTGCCAGCAGTCTGCCCGGGACAACAAACTCCGACTACACC.

To note about this clone: Mouse gene names and germline throughout. The read halts 1 residue ahead of the CDR3 end, with the missing end drawn from the germline J gene. The genes are TRBV3 and TRBJ2-2; TRBD1 matches 9 bases. The CDR3 is 14 residues long. V was clipped by 4 bases and J by 6 bases; unmatched bases: 3. Germline assignment: CDR1 SNHLY and CDR2 FYNGKV (reference sequence). The covered CDR3 bases are TGTGCCAGCAGCTGGGGACAGGGATCCGGGCAGCTCTAC. Translated, it gives CASSWGQGSGQLY. The CDR3 in full is CASSWGQGSGQLYF.

On this clone itself: Mouse germline and gene names are used. The read terminates 1 residue before the CDR3 end, so the remaining end is supplied by the germline J gene. The rearrangement joins TRBV12-2 to TRBJ2-1; 8 nucleotides agree with TRBD2. The CDR3 is 16 amino acids. V shed 0 bases, J shed 0 bases, and the junction held 3 bases outside the gene matches. Germline V gene lookup returns CDR1 SGHLS and CDR2 HYDKME. The sequenced CDR3 bases are TGTGCCAGCTCTCTCTGGGGGGGATATAACTATGCTGAGCAGTTC. Its translation: CASSLWGGYNYAEQF. The complete CDR3 sequence is CASSLWGGYNYAEQFF.

A note on this clone: Mouse germline and gene names are used. Read sequence stops 1 residue before the CDR3 end, and the germline J gene provides the missing end. This rearrangement joins TRBV13-3 to TRBJ2-5; 9 nucleotides agree with TRBD1. This CDR3 has 14 amino acids. The V segment lost 3 bases and the J segment 4 bases; nucleotides outside the gene matches: 3. Looked up from germline, CDR1 is NNHDY and CDR2 is SYVADS. CDR3 residues: CASSGGDREDTQYF. Partial CDR3 DNA: TGTGCCAGCAGTGGAGGGGACAGGGAAGACACCCAGTAC.

This clone is medium-sized (0.01 to 0.1%) within its sample. Gene labels here are mouse ones. The DNA ends 1 residue before the CDR3 does, and the rest of the CDR3 is filled in from the germline J gene. The V gene is TRBV13-2, the J gene TRBJ2-7; possible D gene TRBD1, 6 bases. V was clipped by 3 bases and J by 0 bases, with 13 bases between them. This CDR3 is built from 15 residues. The germline V gene has CDR1 NNHNN and CDR2 SYGAGS (reference sequence). The CDR3 spells CASGVPGHSSYEQYF. The sequenced part of the CDR3 DNA is TGTGCCAGCGGTGTCCCGGGACATAGCTCCTATGAACAGTAC.

This clone was detected a few times. Germline and genes: mouse. The CDR3 extends 1 residue past the end of the read, so its final part is completed from the germline J gene. The V and J genes are TRBV16 and TRBJ2-7; D unclear. The germline V gene encodes CDR1 SGHSA and CDR2 FRNQAP. V lost 4 bases and J lost 0, with 4 bases in between. CDR3 length equals 12 residues. The CDR3 DNA, read in part, is TGTGCAAGCAGCTCCAGCTCCTATGAACAGTAC. This codes for CASSSSSYEQY. The whole CDR3 reads CASSSSSYEQYF. The full variable domain, its missing parts supplied by reference TRBV16 and TRBJ2-7, is NAGVIQTPRHKVTGKGQEATLWCEPISGHSAVFWYRQTIVQGLEFLTYFRNQAPIDDSGMPKERFSAQMPNQSHSTLKIQSTQPQDSAVYLCASSSSSYEQYFGPGTRLTVL.

Worth noting for this clone: The genes are named according to mouse. The read ends 1 residue before the CDR3 terminus; that terminus is restored from the germline J gene. The J gene is TRBJ1-5, the V gene TRBV1; 10 bases are shared with TRBD1. Per the germline V gene, CDR1 is NSQYPW and CDR2 is LRSPGD (reference sequence). V gave up 4 bases and J gave up 4 bases; unmatched junction bases: 1. This CDR3 is built from 14 residues. CDR3: CTCSGGQGNQAPLF. The CDR3 DNA, read in part, is TGCACCTGCAGTGGGGGACAGGGGAACCAGGCTCCGCTT.